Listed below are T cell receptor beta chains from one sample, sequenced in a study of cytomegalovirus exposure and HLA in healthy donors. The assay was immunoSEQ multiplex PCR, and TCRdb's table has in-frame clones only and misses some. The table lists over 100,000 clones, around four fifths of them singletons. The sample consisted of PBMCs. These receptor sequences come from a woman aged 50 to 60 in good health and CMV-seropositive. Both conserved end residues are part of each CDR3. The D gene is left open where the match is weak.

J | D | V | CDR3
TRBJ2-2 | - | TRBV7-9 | CASSLRQANTGELFF
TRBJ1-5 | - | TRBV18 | CASSPNGGLRDSQHF
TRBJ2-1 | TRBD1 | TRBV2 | CASSEFGGTGDYNEQFF
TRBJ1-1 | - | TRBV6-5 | CASSYWRNTEAFF
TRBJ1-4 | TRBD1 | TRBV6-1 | CASSRDRVAEKLFF
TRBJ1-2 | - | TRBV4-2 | CASSQGTPTNYGYTF
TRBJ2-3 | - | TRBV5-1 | CASRIQPGTDTQYF
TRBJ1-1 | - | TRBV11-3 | CASSFTDREAFF
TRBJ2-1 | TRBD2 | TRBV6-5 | CASTKRTSGKNEQFF
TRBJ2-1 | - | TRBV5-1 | CASSLGGDYNEQFF
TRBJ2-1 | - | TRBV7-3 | CASSLTYTSSYNEQFF
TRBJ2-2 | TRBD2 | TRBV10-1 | CARTSGRTLTGELFF
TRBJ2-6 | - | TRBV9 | CASSGSMQTSGANVLTF
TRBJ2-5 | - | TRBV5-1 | CASSLVPGQETQYF
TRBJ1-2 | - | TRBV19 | CASSINGHAGEGYTF
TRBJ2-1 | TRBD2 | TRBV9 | CASSTRPSGSSYNEQFF
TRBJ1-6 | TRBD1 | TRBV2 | CASRDRVSYNSPLHF
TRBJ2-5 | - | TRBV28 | CASSLYSQETQYF